Listed below are T cell receptor beta chains from one sample, sequenced in a study of tumor and adjacent non-tumor tissue in lung cancer. TCRdb analysed the multiplex PCR reads with MiXCR anew, one entry per CDR3 protein. The table includes 40,000 to 55,000 distinct CDR3 sequences, 74% detected once. The sequencing sample was made of distant non-tumor lung tissue. The origin of the receptors is a woman aged 55-69 years with non-small cell lung cancer. The CDR3 runs from the conserved cysteine through the conserved F or W. A D gene is named only where the DNA matches it firmly. The size field is filled for only some rows; it gives once, few, many or a size class.

abundance,d_gene,j_gene,len,v_gene,CDR3nt,CDR3aa
.,TRBD1,TRBJ1-4,15,TRBV4-2,TGTGCCAGCAGTCAAGGGATAGGGGGCATGGAAAAACTGTTTTTT,CASSQGIGGMEKLFF
.,TRBD1,TRBJ1-1,16,TRBV5-4,TGTGCCAGCACGCGGCTGTTAAGACAGGGGAACACTGGAGCTTTCTTT,CASTRLLRQGNTGAFF
.,.,TRBJ2-3,18,TRBV28,TGTGTCAGCAGCTTCGACCGCCGGGGCTTCGGACTCACAGATACGCATTATTTT,CVSSFDRRGFGLTDTHYF
.,TRBD2,TRBJ2-1,16,TRBV29-1,TGCAGCGTCGGGACTAGCGGGCTCGGCTCCTACAATGAGCAGTTCTTC,CSVGTSGLGSYNEQFF
.,.,TRBJ2-7,16,TRBV12-3/TRBV12-4,TGTGCCAGCAGTTTATCCTGTAAGGGAACGTACGACAAGCAGTACTTC,CASSLSCKGTYDKQYF
medium-sized,.,TRBJ2-3,15,TRBV4-3,TGCGCCAGCAGCAACGGACTAACGGGCACAGATACGCAGTATTTT,CASSNGLTGTDTQYF
.,.,TRBJ2-5,12,TRBV7-2,TGTGCCGGCAGCGACTTCATGGGGACCCAGTACTTC,CAGSDFMGTQYF
.,.,TRBJ1-5,16,TRBV6-2/TRBV6-3,TGTGCCCGCAGTTACGTTTCAACAGGCTTCAGTCAGCCTCAGCATTTT,CARSYVSTGFSQPQHF
.,.,TRBJ1-1,14,TRBV12-3/TRBV12-4,TGTGCCAGCAGTCGGAGACTCCAGTGGCTTGAAACTTTCTTT,CASSRRLQWLETFF
.,TRBD1,TRBJ2-5,14,TRBV6-5,TGTGCCAGCAGTCAGACAGGGGGTCAAAAGACAGTGTACTTC,CASSQTGGQKTVYF
.,.,TRBJ2-1,13,TRBV6-2/TRBV6-3,TGTGCCAGCATCGATAACGGGAAGAATGAACAGTTCTTC,CASIDNGKNEQFF
once,.,TRBJ1-1,13,TRBV29-1,TGCAGCGTTGAAGACCTACGGAACATTGAAGCCTTCTTT,CSVEDLRNIEAFF
.,.,TRBJ2-7,15,TRBV6-6,TGTGCAAGCAGTGAGGGGGGCGATCGGGCCTTCGAGAAGTACTTC,CASSEGGDRAFEKYF
once,.,TRBJ1-1,14,TRBV29-1,TGCAGCGTTCTGGAGGGGGGCTCGAACACTGAAGCTTTATTT,CSVLEGGSNTEALF
.,TRBD1,TRBJ1-4,13,TRBV19,TGTGCCAGTAAGGGACAGCGCAATGAAAAACAGTTTTTT,CASKGQRNEKQFF
.,TRBD2,TRBJ2-1,16,TRBV7-8,TGTGCCAGCAGCCCTATACTAGCGGGAGGAGAAAATGAGCAGTTCTTC,CASSPILAGGENEQFF
.,TRBD1,TRBJ1-5,16,TRBV12-3/TRBV12-4,TGTGCCAGCAGCCTAGGGACAGGGGTGGACAATCAGCCACAACATTTT,CASSLGTGVDNQPQHF
medium-sized,.,TRBJ1-1,17,TRBV4-3,TGCGCCAGCAGCCAAGATGAGATGGGGTCCCTGGGCACTGAAGCTTTCTTT,CASSQDEMGSLGTEAFF
.,TRBD1,TRBJ2-5,16,TRBV6-5,TGTGCCAGCAGTATGACCGGGACAGGAGGCGCGGAGACCCAGCACTTC,CASSMTGTGGAETQHF
.,.,TRBJ2-7,13,TRBV4-2,TGTGCGAGCAGCCAAGCTCGGGTTTACGAGCAGTACTTC,CASSQARVYEQYF